This is a list of T cell receptor beta chains from one sample in a study of blood T cell repertoires in COVID-19. Sequencing was performed with immunoSEQ multiplex PCR; in TCRdb, only in-frame clones are kept and a portion is missing. The sample has approximately 240,000 clones, 79% seen once. The sample consisted of peripheral blood. Receptor source: a woman between 40 and 55 years old with active or convalescent COVID-19. Both conserved end residues are part of each CDR3. A D gene is named only where the DNA matches it firmly. Where a row states a size, it is once, few, many or the class of an expanded clone; other rows omit it.

j_call clone_size v_call d_call cdr3_nt cdr3_aa
TRBJ1-6 NA TRBV5-4 TRBD1 TGTGCCAGCAGGGCCGGGACAGGTTTTAATTCACCCCTCCACTTT CASRAGTGFNSPLHF
TRBJ1-5 NA TRBV18 NA TGTGCCAGCTCACGGGGCAGGGTTGACAATCAGCCCCAGCATTTT CASSRGRVDNQPQHF
TRBJ1-5 NA TRBV18 NA TGTGCCAGCTCACCCTCGACAGGATCTTTCAATCAGCCCCAGCATTTT CASSPSTGSFNQPQHF
TRBJ1-2 NA TRBV30 TRBD1 TGTGCCTGGACCCTGGACAGGGGCCCCTATGGCTACACCTTC CAWTLDRGPYGYTF
TRBJ2-6 NA TRBV3-1/TRBV3-2 NA TGTGCCAGCAGCCAAGTAAAGGGGTCTGGGGCCAACGTCCTGACTTTC CASSQVKGSGANVLTF
TRBJ2-5 NA TRBV12-3/TRBV12-4 NA TGTGCCAGCAGTGGCCCCGTGGAGACCCAGTACTTC CASSGPVETQYF
TRBJ2-2 NA TRBV5-4 TRBD2 TGTGCCAGCAGCCCCCGGAGACTAGCGGGGGAAAACACCGGGGAGCTGTTTTTT CASSPRRLAGENTGELFF
TRBJ1-5 few TRBV9 NA TGTGCCAGCAGCGTATCCGACAGCCCCAATCAGCCCCAGCATTTT CASSVSDSPNQPQHF
TRBJ1-4 few TRBV19 NA TGTGCCAGTAGTCCCCTCGGGGGGGAAAAACTGTTTTTT CASSPLGGEKLFF
TRBJ1-3 NA TRBV18 NA TGTGCCAGCTCACCAGCCCAGGGGCCTTCTTCTGGAAACACCATATATTTT CASSPAQGPSSGNTIYF
TRBJ2-4 NA TRBV12-5 NA TGTGCTGTCACAGGCAGAAAAAACATTCAGTACTTC CAVTGRKNIQYF
TRBJ1-1 NA TRBV6-5 NA TGTGCCAGCAGTATCGGACGCGGGGTCACTGAAGCTTTCTTT CASSIGRGVTEAFF
TRBJ2-3 NA TRBV3-1/TRBV3-2 TRBD1 TGTGCCAGCAGCCATGGGACCGGGACAGGGAGCACAGATACGCAGTATTTT CASSHGTGTGSTDTQYF
TRBJ1-2 few TRBV3-1/TRBV3-2 NA TGTGCCAGCCACGGGGGAGGCTATGGCTACACCTTC CASHGGGYGYTF
TRBJ2-2 few TRBV9 TRBD1 TGTGCCAGCAGCGCCTTCCACAGAACCACAGGGGCTAACACCGGGGAGCTGTTTTTT CASSAFHRTTGANTGELFF
TRBJ1-3 NA TRBV27 NA TGTGCCAGCAAACAAACAGTGCACTCTGGAAACACCATATATTTT CASKQTVHSGNTIYF
TRBJ2-2 NA TRBV18 NA TGTGCCAGCTCCCCTACGGGGGTGGACACCGGGGAGCTGTTTTTT CASSPTGVDTGELFF
TRBJ1-1 NA TRBV5-1 NA TGCGCCAGCAGCTTGAATATGGCAGGTGTAGGCACTGAAGCTTTCTTT CASSLNMAGVGTEAFF
TRBJ2-7 NA TRBV9 TRBD2 TGTGCCAGCAGCGTAGCTAGCGGGGGAGTTGGCGAGCAGTACTTC CASSVASGGVGEQYF
TRBJ1-4 NA TRBV6-5 NA TGTGCCAGCAGAATGGAGTCAACTAATGAAAAACTGTTTTTT CASRMESTNEKLFF
TRBJ2-1 many TRBV5-1 NA TGCGCCAGCAGCTTGGACCCGGGGAGCTCCTACAATGAGCAGTTCTTC CASSLDPGSSYNEQFF
TRBJ2-7 NA TRBV6-5 TRBD1 TGTGCCAGCAGGGGGGACAGGGAGTCCTACGAGCAGTACTTC CASRGDRESYEQYF
TRBJ1-2 NA TRBV20-1 NA TGCAGTGCTAGTTCGGCAGGGTATAATTATGGCTACACCTTC CSASSAGYNYGYTF
TRBJ1-5 NA TRBV12-3/TRBV12-4 NA TGTGCCAGCACGGGAGGAAATCAGCCCCAGCATTTT CASTGGNQPQHF
TRBJ2-7 NA TRBV7-9 NA TGTGCCAGCAGCTTAGGCCCTAGCTACGAGCAGTACTTC CASSLGPSYEQYF
TRBJ2-1 few TRBV28 TRBD1 TGTGCCAGCAGTTTCCGGACAGGGCCCCGGTTCTTC CASSFRTGPRFF
TRBJ1-1 NA TRBV5-1 TRBD1 TGCGCCAGCAGCCAGGGACAGATTAACACTGAAGCTTTCTTT CASSQGQINTEAFF
TRBJ2-1 NA TRBV19 TRBD2 TGTGCCAGTAGTACTAGCGGGGGGGCGAGGAATGAGCAGTTCTTC CASSTSGGARNEQFF
TRBJ1-5 NA TRBV12-3/TRBV12-4 NA TGTGCCAGCGCTAGGGAGGGCAATCAGCCCCAGCATTTT CASAREGNQPQHF